This T cell receptor (beta chain) emerged from a study of cytomegalovirus exposure and HLA in healthy donors. PCR primers comprised 60 Vbeta and 13 Jbeta primers. Produced via immunoSEQ multiplex PCR; TCRdb's table is partial and in-frame only. The sample has under 200,000 clones; about 81% are singletons. The CDR3 extends over 14 amino acids. V was shortened by 2 bases and J by 6 bases, with 13 bases between the two germline ends. Germline CDR1 reads MNHEY; CDR2 reads SMNVEV (reference sequence). This TCR was sampled from a woman in her 50s in good health and CMV-seropositive. Input material: PBMCs. The V gene is TRBV27, the J gene TRBJ1-1, with a possible D match to TRBD1 (6 bases). The CDR3 DNA follows: TGTGCCAGCAGTTTACGACCCAGGGGCGCTGAAGCTTTCTTT. Encoded protein: CASSLRPRGAEAFF.